Below are 13 T cell receptor beta chains sequenced from a single sample in a study of Ad26.COV2.S vaccination and SARS-CoV-2 variants. Sequencing was performed with immunoSEQ multiplex PCR; in TCRdb, only in-frame clones are kept and a portion is missing. The table records around 370,000 clones, approximately 81% of them present only once. Treatment of the sample: some 20 received Ad26.COV2.S at low or high dose, single or two shots; a few received placebo; per-sample allocation not given. Specimen acquisition occurred on day 63 following the initial vaccine or placebo injection. The sample was peripheral blood, taken in a trial of Ad26.COV2.S vaccine versus placebo. The receptors derive from a person between 18 and 59 years old who received the Ad26.COV2.S COVID-19 vaccine or a placebo.

The chain recombines TRBV28 with TRBJ2-1; TRBD2 matches 11 bases. The CDR3 has 16 residues. Trimming cost V 1 base and J 5 bases; bases outside gene matches: 4. Looked up from germline, CDR1 is MDHEN and CDR2 is SYDVKM. The DNA of the CDR3 is TGTGCCAGCAGTTTATTGGGGACTAGCGGTGACAATGAGCAGTTCTTC. Translation gives CASSLLGTSGDNEQFF. Full variable domain (remainder filled in from reference TRBV28 and TRBJ2-1): DVKVTQSSRYLVKRTGEKVFLECVQDMDHENMFWYRQDPGLGLRLIYFSYDVKMKEKGDIPEGYSVSREKKERFSLILESASTNQTSMYLCASSLLGTSGDNEQFFGPGTRLTVL.

The J gene is TRBJ2-7, the V gene TRBV28; 10 nucleotides align to TRBD2. Losses at the gene ends were 4 bases for V and 2 bases for J; bases not matched to a gene: 2. In germline, CDR1 is MDHEN, CDR2 SYDVKM. The CDR3 spans 14 residues. The CDR3 bases are TGTGCCAGCAGTTATCTAGCGGGAGCCTACGAGCAGTACTTC. It encodes CASSYLAGAYEQYF.

This clone was detected ten times or more. The gene calls are TRBV7-9 and TRBJ2-7; D is ambiguous. Looked up from germline, CDR1 is SEHNR and CDR2 is FQNEAQ (reference sequence). This CDR3 region has 13 residues. V lost 6 bases and J 4 bases, leaving 13 bases between the germline ends. DNA for the CDR3: TGTGCCAGCAGACCAGCCGACGATTACGAGCAGTACTTC. Translating gives CASRPADDYEQYF.

V is TRBV6-5 and J is TRBJ2-1, with TRBD1 matching 9 bases. This CDR3 comprises 15 residues. The germline V gene has CDR1 MNHEY and CDR2 SVGAGI. The J segment lost 4 bases and the V segment lost 7 bases, leaving 8 bases of the junction unmatched. CDR3: CASTPDRGLYNEQFF. CDR3 bases: TGTGCCAGCACCCCGGACAGGGGCTTATACAATGAGCAGTTCTTC.

This clone has just a few counts. This chain joins TRBV11-2 and TRBJ2-7, with 7 bases identical to TRBD2. There are 15 residues in the CDR3. From germline, CDR1 is SGHAT and CDR2 FQNNGV. The V and J ends lost 8 bases and 0 bases, in that order; junction bases with no gene match: 10. The CDR3 region is CASRASGGSSYEQYF. Written as DNA, the CDR3 is TGTGCCAGCCGCGCTAGCGGAGGGAGCTCCTACGAGCAGTACTTC. The full variable domain, with the rest looked up from reference TRBV11-2 and TRBJ2-7, is EAGVAQSPRYKIIEKRQSVAFWCNPISGHATLYWYQQILGQGPKLLIQFQNNGVVDDSQLPKDRFSAERLKGVDSTLKIQPAKLEDSAVYLCASRASGGSSYEQYFGPGTRLTVT.

V and J are TRBV18 and TRBJ2-1; D perhaps matches TRBD2 (6 bases). Germline V gene sequence: CDR1 KGHSH, CDR2 LQKENI. Trimming stripped 3 bases from V and 0 bases from J, with 18 bases between. The CDR3 totals 18 residues. CDR3 nucleotides: TGTGCCAGCTCACCTGGGGCGGGACGGAGGGGCTCCTACAATGAGCAGTTCTTC. Its protein is CASSPGAGRRGSYNEQFF.

V is TRBV19 and J is TRBJ1-5; TRBD1 agrees at 8 bases. J gave up 1 base and V 5 bases, and 7 bases lay outside the gene matches. There are 16 residues in the CDR3. Germline loops: CDR1 LNHDA, CDR2 SQIVND (reference sequence). The CDR3 sequence is CASSARTGPSNQPQHF. The CDR3 DNA sequence: TGTGCCAGTAGTGCTCGGACAGGGCCCAGCAATCAGCCCCAGCATTTT.

The chain is built from TRBV10-3 and TRBJ2-1, with D uncertain. Germline V gives CDR1 ENHRY, CDR2 SYGVKD. CDR3 length: 13 amino acids. The V gene lost 6 bases and the J gene lost 3 bases, with 9 bases spanning the gap. DNA of the CDR3: TGTGCCATCAGGGCAGGCCACTACAATGAGCAGTTCTTC. This sequence encodes CAIRAGHYNEQFF.

The CDR3 DNA follows: TGTGCCAGCAGTGAAAGTTCTGGGTCTGGAAACACCATATATTTT. Its translation is CASSESSGSGNTIYF. This chain links TRBV2 with TRBJ1-3; the D is unclear. The CDR3 loop spans 15 amino acids. CDR1 SNHLY and CDR2 FYNNEI come from the germline V gene. V was clipped by 2 bases and J by 1 base, with 9 bases between them.

In DNA form, the CDR3 reads TGTGCCTGGAGTGTTTGGACAGGGGTAGGCCCTGCGGACACTGAAGCTTTCTTT. Its protein is CAWSVWTGVGPADTEAFF. This chain links TRBV30 with TRBJ1-1, with TRBD1 matching over 9 bases. This CDR3 has 18 residues. V shed 0 bases and J 3 bases; nucleotides not matched to a gene: 14. In germline, CDR1 is GTSNPN, CDR2 SVGIG (reference sequence).

CDR3: CASRRGTGLVDGYTF. The CDR3 nucleotides read TGTGCCAGTAGACGGGGGACAGGGTTGGTTGATGGCTACACCTTC. The chain recombines TRBV19 with TRBJ1-2, with TRBD1 identical over 9 bases. V lost 6 bases to trimming and J lost 6 bases; unmatched junction nucleotides: 11. The CDR3 contains 15 residues. Germline CDR1 is LNHDA and CDR2 is SQIVND (reference sequence).

This clone was seen once. The DNA for the CDR3 is TGTGCCAGCTACCAGGGACAGGTCACAGATACGCAGTATTTT. Protein product: CASYQGQVTDTQYF. The chain couples TRBV18 to TRBJ2-3, with TRBD1 matching 8 bases. CDR1 is KGHSH and CDR2 is LQKENI in the germline V gene. There are 14 residues in the CDR3. The V segment lost 7 bases and the J segment 2 bases; nucleotides outside the gene matches: 5.

The rearrangement links TRBV11-2 to TRBJ2-2; the D is unclear. CDR3 length equals 18 residues. The V gene lost 5 bases and the J gene lost 0 bases, with 19 bases spanning the gap. Germline V lookup: CDR1 SGHAT, CDR2 FQNNGV. CDR3 in DNA: TGTGCCAGCAGCCCATTTCCTGGACGGGCTACGAACACCGGGGAGCTGTTTTTT. Translated, it gives CASSPFPGRATNTGELFF.